The rows below give T cell receptor beta chains drawn from one sample of a study of shared clonotypes between healthy human individuals. The method was immunoSEQ multiplex PCR; TCRdb's version includes in-frame clones alone and lacks a portion of them. The sample consists of a few hundred thousand clones, 95% to 96% of them appearing once. Sequenced material: naive CD8+ T cells sorted from blood. The receptor set was obtained from a woman in her twenties or thirties in good health. CDR3s include the opening cysteine and the closing phenylalanine or tryptophan. The D gene is left open where the match is weak. Not all rows give a size; the values are once, few, many and, for expanded clones, a class.

D,J,size,V,DNA,CDR3
-,TRBJ2-3,-,TRBV7-9,TGTGCCAGCAGCTTGGGTAGGAAGAACACAGATACGCAGTATTTT,CASSLGRKNTDTQYF
TRBD1,TRBJ1-4,-,TRBV5-1,TGCGCCAGCAGCTGGGACAGCAGAAATGAAAAACTGTTTTTT,CASSWDSRNEKLFF
-,TRBJ1-2,-,TRBV10-1,TGCGCCAGCAGTGAGTCCCTGGTGGTTTCCAATGGCTACACCTTC,CASSESLVVSNGYTF
-,TRBJ2-5,-,TRBV27,TGTGCCAGCAGCAATACAGGGATCGGGTACCAAGAGACCCAGTACTTC,CASSNTGIGYQETQYF
TRBD2,TRBJ2-3,-,TRBV2,TGTGCCAGCGGGCGACTAGCGGGGAGCACAGATACGCAGTATTTT,CASGRLAGSTDTQYF
TRBD2,TRBJ2-1,-,TRBV30,TGTGCCTGGAGTTTGGCCCTAGCGGGAGGGCCTCATGAGCAGTTCTTC,CAWSLALAGGPHEQFF
-,TRBJ2-3,-,TRBV6-5,TGTGCCAGCAGTTACGGGGCTGGCGCCGTAGATACGCAGTATTTT,CASSYGAGAVDTQYF
TRBD1,TRBJ2-7,once,TRBV27,TGTGCCAGCAGTCCAAGGAGGGGACAGGGGGACTACGAGCAGTACTTC,CASSPRRGQGDYEQYF
TRBD1,TRBJ1-3,-,TRBV27,TGTGCCAGCAGTCCGAACAGGGGCCATGGAAACACCATATATTTT,CASSPNRGHGNTIYF
-,TRBJ1-2,-,TRBV10-2,TGCGCCAGTAGAGGGGGGTTATGGGGGTCCGGTGGCTATGGCTACACCTTC,CASRGGLWGSGGYGYTF
-,TRBJ2-2,-,TRBV7-2,TGTGCCAGCAGCTTATTAGGAACCGGGGAGCTGTTTTTT,CASSLLGTGELFF
-,TRBJ1-1,-,TRBV27,TGTGCCAGCAGTTTAGGGGGCTCTGAAGCTTTCTTT,CASSLGGSEAFF
-,TRBJ2-2,-,TRBV14,TGTGCCAGCAGCCAAGGTGCGGCACCGTACACCGGGGAGCTGTTTTTT,CASSQGAAPYTGELFF
-,TRBJ1-4,-,TRBV13,TGTGCCAGCAGCTCCGAGACGGTAGGAGAAAAACTGTTTTTT,CASSSETVGEKLFF
TRBD1,TRBJ1-2,-,TRBV7-9,TGTGCCAGCAGCTCGTCAGGGGGCGCGGATGGCTACACCTTC,CASSSSGGADGYTF
-,TRBJ2-7,few,TRBV7-9,TGTGCCAGCAGCTCCCTAGGTTACGAGCAGTACTTC,CASSSLGYEQYF
TRBD1,TRBJ1-1,once,TRBV29-1,TGCAGCGTGGCCACCGGGACAGCATTAGGGGCAGAAGCTTTCTTT,CSVATGTALGAEAFF
-,TRBJ1-2,-,TRBV5-4,TGTGCCAGCACCTCTGATGTGGGCGGCTACACCTTC,CASTSDVGGYTF
-,TRBJ2-7,-,TRBV9,TGTGCCAGCAGCGTAGACGGGACCCGCTACGAGCAGTACTTC,CASSVDGTRYEQYF
TRBD1,TRBJ1-1,-,TRBV5-1,TGCGCCAGCAGCCAAACAGGGGGTATCACTGAAGCTTTCTTT,CASSQTGGITEAFF
-,TRBJ2-7,-,TRBV28,TGTGCCAGCAGTTCCTCGGAATTCTCAGGCTACGAGCAGTACTTC,CASSSSEFSGYEQYF
TRBD2,TRBJ2-1,-,TRBV7-9,TGTGCCAGCGTAGCGGGAGTCGGGAATGAGCAGTTCTTC,CASVAGVGNEQFF
-,TRBJ2-3,-,TRBV13,TGTGCCAGCAGCTTATCAGATACGCAGTATTTT,CASSLSDTQYF
TRBD1,TRBJ2-7,-,TRBV19,TGTGCCAGTAGCGCGGTGACAGGGGGGTACGAGCAGTACTTC,CASSAVTGGYEQYF
-,TRBJ1-5,-,TRBV4-1,TGCGCCAGCAGCCAAGGGAAGAACAGCAACAATCAGCCCCAGCATTTT,CASSQGKNSNNQPQHF
-,TRBJ2-7,-,TRBV27,TGTGCCAGCAGTTCCCGAAGGGACGAGCAGTACTTC,CASSSRRDEQYF
TRBD2,TRBJ2-7,-,TRBV5-1,TGCGCCAGCAGCCCCGGAGCGGGAGGGCACGAGCAGTACTTC,CASSPGAGGHEQYF
TRBD1,TRBJ2-3,once,TRBV5-6,TGTGCCAGCAGCGGGACAGGGGGCGAGACAGATACGCAGTATTTT,CASSGTGGETDTQYF
-,TRBJ2-2,-,TRBV19,TGTGCCAGTAGTCCCCCCACTCGACCGAACACCGGGGAGCTGTTTTTT,CASSPPTRPNTGELFF
-,TRBJ1-1,once,TRBV27,TGTGCCAGCAGTTCGGCCGGGCCTAACACTGAAGCTTTCTTT,CASSSAGPNTEAFF
-,TRBJ1-4,-,TRBV30,TGTGCCTGGAGTGTGGGTAATGAAAAACTGTTTTTT,CAWSVGNEKLFF
TRBD2,TRBJ2-1,-,TRBV19,TGTGCCAGTAGTATCGAGCGGGGGCTCAGGGTTGAGCAGTTCTTC,CASSIERGLRVEQFF
-,TRBJ1-2,-,TRBV9,TGTGCCAGCAGCGGTCAGGGCACCGGACTAGGCTACACCTTC,CASSGQGTGLGYTF
-,TRBJ2-3,-,TRBV5-6,TGTGCCAGCAGCTTGTTGCCCAGCCTGACCACAGATACGCAGTATTTT,CASSLLPSLTTDTQYF
TRBD1,TRBJ2-7,once,TRBV7-6,TGTGCCAGCAGCCTCGCTGGACAGGCTAGGGAGCAGTACTTC,CASSLAGQAREQYF
-,TRBJ2-3,-,TRBV5-1,TGCGCCAGCAGCTTAACTAGCACAGATACGCAGTATTTT,CASSLTSTDTQYF
TRBD2,TRBJ2-1,few,TRBV27,TGTGCCAGCAGTTCGAGAAGCGGGAGGAGGTCCTACAATGAGCAGTTCTTC,CASSSRSGRRSYNEQFF
TRBD2,TRBJ2-7,-,TRBV29-1,TGCAGCGTTATGCCGCTAGCGGGAGGCGACGAGCAGTACTTC,CSVMPLAGGDEQYF
-,TRBJ2-1,once,TRBV7-9,TGTGCCAGCAGCTTAGTCTCCTACAATGAGCAGTTCTTC,CASSLVSYNEQFF
-,TRBJ2-5,-,TRBV7-8,TGTGCCAGCAGTCCGAAAGAGACCCAGTACTTC,CASSPKETQYF